What follows is one TCR beta chain and its context. Antigen unknown. Unique molecular identifiers had been added to the TCR beta cDNA libraries. TCRdb recomputed calls from the PCR reads with MiXCR, one row per CDR3 protein. The data contain roughly 800,000 distinct CDR3 sequences, around 53% of them singletons. The data stem from a study of post-analysis software for immune sequencing data. Study results and limitations: TRBV5-6, TRBV5-1 and TRBV20-1 belonged to a set of about five TRBV segments that were more frequent in patients than controls.

The germline gives CDR1 SGHRS, CDR2 YFSETQ. The V gene lost 2 bases and the J gene lost 3 bases, with 12 bases spanning the gap. The CDR3 contains 15 residues. The receptor comes from a girl aged 5-17 years with multiple sclerosis. The chain carries TRBV5-1 and TRBJ2-1; D not certain. Sequenced material: blood. CDR3 in amino acids: CASSFGLDIYNEQFF. Written as DNA, the CDR3 is TGCGCCAGCAGCTTTGGCTTAGATATCTACAATGAGCAGTTCTTC.